This entry features one TCR beta chain sequence. Antigen unknown. This record belongs to a study of T cells in localized non-small cell lung cancer. CDR1 is LNHDA and CDR2 is SQIVND in the germline V gene (reference sequence). V was trimmed by 5 bases and J by 1 base, leaving 23 bases between them. The CDR3 is made up of 19 amino acids. Study-wide findings and caveats: Longer overall survival was linked to higher blood T cell density. Sequencing was limited to one tumor region, leaving the possibility of heterogeneity open. Appearances in adjacent lung were noted for a median roughly 50 of the top 100 tumor clones.

Assay: immunoSEQ multiplex PCR; the TCRdb copy retains only in-frame clones and omits some. The data show around 70,000 clones, 70% to 90% seen once. This sequence joins TRBV19 and TRBJ2-2, with a tentative D call TRBD2 (6 bases). The sequence was collected from a male donor at least 60 years old with stage III squamous cell lung carcinoma. Sequences were derived from peripheral blood, sampled before any cancer treatment. The CDR3 is CASSSQRARLGRNTGELFF. The CDR3 DNA reads as TGTGCCAGTAGTTCCCAGAGGGCCAGACTAGGTAGGAACACCGGGGAGCTGTTTTTT. The complete variable domain, with remaining parts taken from reference TRBV19 and TRBJ2-2, reads DGGITQSPKYLFRKEGQNVTLSCEQNLNHDAMYWYRQDPGQGLRLIYYSQIVNDFQKGDIAEGYSVSREKKESFPLTVTSAQKNPTAFYLCASSSQRARLGRNTGELFFGEGSRLTVL.